Given below is one T cell receptor beta chain in context. The assay was immunoSEQ multiplex PCR, and TCRdb's table has in-frame clones only and misses some. Counted here are 410,000 or so clones, about 89% occurring once; the ten biggest clones make up 1.5% to 1.8%. This entry belongs to a study of blood T cell repertoires in COVID-19. Study as a whole: Collection of acute and convalescent COVID-19 samples took place in the United States, Italy and Spain.

Trimming pared 6 bases from V and 7 bases from J, leaving 18 bases between. Per germline, CDR1 LNHDA and CDR2 SQIVND (reference sequence). CDR3 length: 14 residues. Seattle participants joined during active infection and were tracked over time. This receptor was identified in a woman aged 40 to 50 with COVID-19, enrolled during active disease. The specimen was peripheral blood. The rearrangement joins TRBV19 to TRBJ1-1, with D possibly TRBD1 on 5 matching bases. The CDR3 reads CASSTTEFVLEAFF. The CDR3, as DNA: TGTGCCAGTAGCACGACAGAGTTCGTACTTGAAGCTTTCTTT. Full variable domain (outside the CDR3, taken from reference TRBV19 and TRBJ1-1): DGGITQSPKYLFRKEGQNVTLSCEQNLNHDAMYWYRQDPGQGLRLIYYSQIVNDFQKGDIAEGYSVSREKKESFPLTVTSAQKNPTAFYLCASSTTEFVLEAFFGQGTRLTVV.